The present TCR beta chain was sequenced within a study of identical twins' blood T cells. The wider study: Around 50 million reads came from around twelve libraries, six alpha, six beta. Regarding the study as a whole: Shared CDR3 clonotype counts between two donors mainly tracked the product of their cloneset sizes, twins included.

As concerns this clonotype: Its antigen remains unidentified.

One entry per CDR3 protein results from TCRdb running MiXCR on the 5' RACE reads. This table has about 370,000 distinct CDR3 sequences, about 28% appearing once. CDR3 length: 17 amino acids. The origin of this receptor is a woman between 18 and 49 years old in good health. The sequenced sample consisted of PBMCs. The chain has TRBV21-1 and TRBJ2-6. TRBV21-1 is a recognized pseudogene. The CDR3 is CASRPSKPSSGANVLTF. The CDR3 bases are TGTGCCAGCAGACCTTCTAAGCCCAGCTCTGGGGCCAACGTCCTGACTTTC.